Listed below are T cell receptor beta chains from one sample, sequenced in a study of T cell repertoires in breast cancer. TCRdb re-analysed the emulsion pairing reads in MiXCR, keeping a single row per CDR3 protein. The table shows about 40,000 distinct CDR3 sequences, with 45% occurring only once. The sample was CD8+ T cells. The receptors here all came from a pool of human donors with breast cancer or a healthy control (not recorded which). Both conserved end residues are part of each CDR3.

cdr3_length | j_call | v_call | cdr3_aa
14 | TRBJ2-2 | TRBV12-3/TRBV12-4 | CASDRDTHTGELFF
17 | TRBJ1-1 | TRBV6-5 | CASSYWLGGAVNTEAFF
14 | TRBJ2-3 | TRBV6-2/TRBV6-3 | CGSSVGTDTDTQYF
13 | TRBJ1-2 | TRBV7-2 | CASSRQGGDGYTF
13 | TRBJ2-7 | TRBV20-1 | CSASGTNPYEQYF
14 | TRBJ1-1 | TRBV20-1 | CSATSGTANTGAFF
15 | TRBJ2-5 | TRBV15 | CATSRNIAGQETQYF
14 | TRBJ2-7 | TRBV29-1 | CSIQGRETPYEQYF
16 | TRBJ1-5 | TRBV28 | CASSLPRDSSNQPQHF
15 | TRBJ2-7 | TRBV3-1 | CASSPAAGTYYEQYF
11 | TRBJ1-1 | TRBV20-1 | CSARGNTEAFF
14 | TRBJ1-2 | TRBV2 | CASSAHGKSYGYTF
14 | TRBJ2-1 | TRBV7-7 | CASSGTSGSGEQFF
11 | TRBJ2-1 | TRBV28 | CASSPYNEQFF
14 | TRBJ2-3 | TRBV11-3 | CASSLGRGTDTQYF
12 | TRBJ2-3 | TRBV7-9 | CASSFGEDTQYF
14 | TRBJ1-1 | TRBV20-1 | CSASLVNWNTEAFF
14 | TRBJ2-1 | TRBV20-1 | CSASRVAEGGEQFF
17 | TRBJ2-5 | TRBV20-1 | CSARPPARDREEETQYF
13 | TRBJ1-5 | TRBV6-6 | CASSYDRNQPRHF
13 | TRBJ1-1 | TRBV18 | CASSKDWNTEAFF
15 | TRBJ2-1 | TRBV9 | CASSVIAGVANEQFF
16 | TRBJ2-5 | TRBV14 | CASSPPGTGAKETQYF
16 | TRBJ1-2 | TRBV6-1 | CASSSRTGGANYGYTF
15 | TRBJ1-1 | TRBV7-9 | CASSPSQGWDTEAFF
15 | TRBJ1-2 | TRBV4-1 | CASSRDRLAAYGYTF
14 | TRBJ2-3 | TRBV18 | CASSPLAATDTQYF
16 | TRBJ1-2 | TRBV11-1 | CASSVLRDRGTDGYTF
15 | TRBJ1-1 | TRBV6-2/TRBV6-3 | CASSFVGQANTEAFF
14 | TRBJ2-4 | TRBV6-5 | CASSFGGAKNIQYF
13 | TRBJ2-3 | TRBV6-1 | CASTLGESDTQYF
13 | TRBJ2-7 | TRBV28 | CASSPRTDIEQYF
11 | TRBJ1-1 | TRBV12-3/TRBV12-4 | CASSSYAWAFF
17 | TRBJ2-7 | TRBV4-1 | CASSQDPGTGGSYEQYF
12 | TRBJ2-3 | TRBV11-2 | CASSLVLDTQYF
14 | TRBJ2-7 | TRBV20-1 | CSASGQAASYEQYF
13 | TRBJ1-3 | TRBV12-3/TRBV12-4 | CASSLRQLDTIYF
12 | TRBJ2-5 | TRBV5-1 | CASGRGGETQYF
13 | TRBJ2-7 | TRBV6-1 | CASLAPHSRQQYF
14 | TRBJ2-7 | TRBV12-3/TRBV12-4 | CASSQGLPRDEQYF
12 | TRBJ2-7 | TRBV7-9 | CASSLMATEQYF
14 | TRBJ2-2 | TRBV20-1 | CSARECQGSGELFF
14 | TRBJ2-3 | TRBV6-1 | CASRDQGLPDTQYF
13 | TRBJ1-5 | TRBV6-5 | CASSVTEDQPQHF
15 | TRBJ1-5 | TRBV5-5 | CASSFSGQIDQPQHF
14 | TRBJ1-1 | TRBV6-4 | CASSDSNEGTEAFF
15 | TRBJ2-7 | TRBV18 | CASSRSGQGVYEQYF
15 | TRBJ2-7 | TRBV9 | CASSVDLDANYEQYF
15 | TRBJ1-2 | TRBV6-2/TRBV6-3 | CATEKGQRRNYGYTF
15 | TRBJ1-2 | TRBV9 | CASSPRATSGGGYTF
14 | TRBJ2-3 | TRBV29-1 | CSVRPGHSTGTQYF
14 | TRBJ1-1 | TRBV4-1 | CASSRGPLNTEAFF
11 | TRBJ2-3 | TRBV12-3/TRBV12-4 | CASSLGDAQYF
16 | TRBJ1-6 | TRBV4-1 | CASSQTGEFYNSPLHF
15 | TRBJ2-1 | TRBV20-1 | CSARARSHSYDEQFF
16 | TRBJ2-3 | TRBV24-1 | CATSDPDSGGTDTQYF
12 | TRBJ2-7 | TRBV20-1 | CSASSGINEQYF